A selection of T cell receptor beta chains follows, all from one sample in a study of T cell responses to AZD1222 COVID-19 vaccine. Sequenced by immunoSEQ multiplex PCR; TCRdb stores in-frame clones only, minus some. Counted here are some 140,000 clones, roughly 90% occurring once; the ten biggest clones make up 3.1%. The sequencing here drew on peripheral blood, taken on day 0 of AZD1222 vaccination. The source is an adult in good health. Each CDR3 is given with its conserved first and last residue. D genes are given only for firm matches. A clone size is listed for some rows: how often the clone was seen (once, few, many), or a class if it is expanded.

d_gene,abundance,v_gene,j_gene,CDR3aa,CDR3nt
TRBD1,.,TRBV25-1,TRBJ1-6,CASASGTDNSPLHF,TGTGCCAGCGCTTCCGGGACAGATAATTCACCCCTCCACTTT
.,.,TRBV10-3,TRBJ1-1,CAITGRTNTEAFF,TGTGCCATCACCGGGCGGACGAACACTGAAGCTTTCTTT
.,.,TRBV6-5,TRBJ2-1,CASRGRLGNEQFF,TGTGCCAGCCGGGGGCGGCTGGGGAATGAGCAGTTCTTC
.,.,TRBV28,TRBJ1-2,CASSLNLCTVYGYTF,TGTGCCAGCAGTTTGAATTTATGTACAGTCTATGGCTACACCTTC
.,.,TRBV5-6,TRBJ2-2,CASSLGSYTGELFF,TGTGCCAGCAGCTTGGGAAGCTACACCGGGGAGCTGTTTTTT
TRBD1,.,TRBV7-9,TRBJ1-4,CASSTTGGVATNEKLFF,TGTGCCAGCAGCACGACAGGGGGGGTCGCAACTAATGAAAAACTGTTTTTT
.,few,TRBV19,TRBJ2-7,CATKWSLASYEQYF,TGTGCCACCAAATGGAGCCTAGCCTCGTACGAGCAGTACTTC
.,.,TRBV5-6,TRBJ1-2,CASSPDMTRNYGYTF,TGTGCCAGCAGCCCCGACATGACACGTAACTATGGCTACACCTTC
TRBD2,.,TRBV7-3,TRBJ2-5,CASSPRGGRVETQYF,TGTGCCAGCAGCCCTAGGGGCGGGAGGGTCGAGACCCAGTACTTC
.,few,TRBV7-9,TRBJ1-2,CASSLSTGIGYGYTF,TGTGCCAGCAGCTTATCAACAGGGATCGGCTATGGCTACACCTTC
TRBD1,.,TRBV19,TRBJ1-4,CASKTWDRFATNEKLFF,TGTGCCAGTAAGACGTGGGACAGATTTGCAACTAATGAAAAACTGTTTTTT
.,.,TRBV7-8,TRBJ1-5,CASSLWRGQAQPQHF,TGTGCCAGCAGCTTATGGAGGGGCCAGGCCCAGCCCCAGCATTTT
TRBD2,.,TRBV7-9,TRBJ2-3,CASSRSLAGGLNTQYF,TGTGCCAGCAGCCGGAGCCTAGCGGGAGGATTGAATACGCAGTATTTT
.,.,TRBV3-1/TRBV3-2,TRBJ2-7,CASSLNTGTNSYEQYF,TGTGCCAGCAGCCTGAACACCGGGACAAACTCCTACGAGCAGTACTTC